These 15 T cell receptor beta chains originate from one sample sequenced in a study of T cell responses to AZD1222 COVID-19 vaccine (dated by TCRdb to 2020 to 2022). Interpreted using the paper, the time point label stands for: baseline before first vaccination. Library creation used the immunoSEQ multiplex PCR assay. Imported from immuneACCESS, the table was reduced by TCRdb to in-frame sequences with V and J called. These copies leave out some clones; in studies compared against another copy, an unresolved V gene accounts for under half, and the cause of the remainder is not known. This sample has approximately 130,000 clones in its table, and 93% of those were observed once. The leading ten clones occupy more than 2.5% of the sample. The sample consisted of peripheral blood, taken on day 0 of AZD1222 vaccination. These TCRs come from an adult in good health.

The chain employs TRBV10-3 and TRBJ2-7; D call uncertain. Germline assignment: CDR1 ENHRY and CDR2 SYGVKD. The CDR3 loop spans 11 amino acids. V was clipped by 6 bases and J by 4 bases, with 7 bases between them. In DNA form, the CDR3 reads TGTGCCATCAGCCCGTTTTACGAGCAGTACTTC. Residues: CAISPFYEQYF.

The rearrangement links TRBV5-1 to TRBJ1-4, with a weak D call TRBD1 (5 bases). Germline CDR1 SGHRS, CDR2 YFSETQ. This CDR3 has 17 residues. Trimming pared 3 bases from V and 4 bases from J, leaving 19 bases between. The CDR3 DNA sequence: TGCGCCAGCAGCTGGGCGGGAGCGACAGTAGTTAATGAAAAACTGTTTTTT. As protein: CASSWAGATVVNEKLFF.

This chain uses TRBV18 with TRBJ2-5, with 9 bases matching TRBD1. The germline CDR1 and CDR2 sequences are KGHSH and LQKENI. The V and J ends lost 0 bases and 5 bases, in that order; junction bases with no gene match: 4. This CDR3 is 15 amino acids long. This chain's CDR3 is CASSPPGQGRETQYF. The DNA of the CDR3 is TGTGCCAGCTCACCACCGGGACAGGGACGGGAGACCCAGTACTTC.

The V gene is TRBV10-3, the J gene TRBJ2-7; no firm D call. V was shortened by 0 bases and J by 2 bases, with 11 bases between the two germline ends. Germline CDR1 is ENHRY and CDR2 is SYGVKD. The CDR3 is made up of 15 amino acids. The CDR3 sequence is CAISESMMQTYEQYF. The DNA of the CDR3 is TGTGCCATCAGTGAGTCGATGATGCAGACCTACGAGCAGTACTTC.

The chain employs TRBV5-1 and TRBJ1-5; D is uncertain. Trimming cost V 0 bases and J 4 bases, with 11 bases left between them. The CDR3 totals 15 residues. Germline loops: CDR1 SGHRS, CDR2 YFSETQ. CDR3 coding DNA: TGCGCCAGCAGCTTGGACCTGGGCGGGAATCAGCCCCAGCATTTT. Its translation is CASSLDLGGNQPQHF.

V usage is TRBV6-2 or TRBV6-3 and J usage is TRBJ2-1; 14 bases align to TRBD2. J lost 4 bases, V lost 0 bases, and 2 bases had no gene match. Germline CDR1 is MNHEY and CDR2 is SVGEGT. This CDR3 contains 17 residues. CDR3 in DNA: TGTGCCAGCAGTTACTCGGGACTAGCGGGAGTGTACAATGAGCAGTTCTTC. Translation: CASSYSGLAGVYNEQFF.

The CDR3 sequence: CATKQGRSGELFF. DNA for the CDR3: TGTGCCACAAAACAGGGAAGGAGCGGGGAGCTGTTTTTT. This chain uses TRBV24-1 with TRBJ2-2; a possible D gene is TRBD1 (6 bases). V gave up 10 bases and J gave up 7 bases, with 15 bases separating them. Germline CDR1 and CDR2: KGHDR and SFDVKD. This CDR3 spans 13 amino acids.

In nucleotides, the CDR3 is TGTGCCAGCAGCTGGGGACAGGCCTACAATGAGCAGTTCTTC. Protein product: CASSWGQAYNEQFF. The chain couples TRBV3-1 (or the pseudogene TRBV3-2) to TRBJ2-1; 8 bases are a match to TRBD1. With V trimmed by 5 bases and J by 2 bases, 2 bases remained unmatched. The V gene's germline CDR1 is LGHDT and CDR2 YNNKEL (reference sequence). CDR3 length equals 14 residues.

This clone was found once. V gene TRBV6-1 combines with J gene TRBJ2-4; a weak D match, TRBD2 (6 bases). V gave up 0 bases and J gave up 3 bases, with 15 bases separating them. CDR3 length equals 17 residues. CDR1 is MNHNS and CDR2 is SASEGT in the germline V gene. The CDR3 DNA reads TGTGCCAGCAGTGAAGCATTCGGGGGATCGGTCAAAAACATTCAGTACTTC. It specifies CASSEAFGGSVKNIQYF.

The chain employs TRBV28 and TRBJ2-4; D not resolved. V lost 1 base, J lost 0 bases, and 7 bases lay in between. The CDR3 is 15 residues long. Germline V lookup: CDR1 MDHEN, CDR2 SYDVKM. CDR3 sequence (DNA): TGTGCCAGCAGTTTATCGTCTGTAGCCAAAAACATTCAGTACTTC. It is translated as CASSLSSVAKNIQYF.

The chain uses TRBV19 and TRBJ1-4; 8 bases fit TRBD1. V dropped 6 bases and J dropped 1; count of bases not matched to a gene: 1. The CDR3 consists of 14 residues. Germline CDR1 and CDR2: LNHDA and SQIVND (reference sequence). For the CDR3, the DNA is TGTGCCAGTAGAGGACAGGGAACTAATGAAAAACTGTTTTTT. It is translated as CASRGQGTNEKLFF.

CDR3 loop: CASSLDVHRTGDTGELFF. CDR3 bases: TGCGCCAGCAGCTTGGATGTTCATAGGACAGGGGACACCGGGGAGCTGTTTTTT. The V and J genes are TRBV5-1 and TRBJ2-2; 9 nucleotides line up with TRBD1. V shed 0 bases and J 3 bases; nucleotides not matched to a gene: 9. This CDR3 region has 18 residues. The germline CDR1 and CDR2 sequences are SGHRS and YFSETQ.

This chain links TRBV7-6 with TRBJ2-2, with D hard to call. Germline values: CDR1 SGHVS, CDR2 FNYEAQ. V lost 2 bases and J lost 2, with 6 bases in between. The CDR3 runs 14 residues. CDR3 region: CASSLYGNTGELFF. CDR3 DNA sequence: TGTGCCAGCAGCTTATATGGTAACACCGGGGAGCTGTTTTTT.

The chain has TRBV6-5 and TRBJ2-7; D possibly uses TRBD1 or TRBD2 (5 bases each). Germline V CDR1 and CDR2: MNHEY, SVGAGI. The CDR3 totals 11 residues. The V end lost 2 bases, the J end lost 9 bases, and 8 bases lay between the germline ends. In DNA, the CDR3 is TGTGCCAGCAGTTACGGGACGGCGCAGTACTTC. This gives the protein CASSYGTAQYF.

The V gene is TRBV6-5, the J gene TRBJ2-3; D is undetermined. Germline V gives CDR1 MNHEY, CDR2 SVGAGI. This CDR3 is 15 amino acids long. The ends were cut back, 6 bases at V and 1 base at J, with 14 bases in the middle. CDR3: CASRSPLVGTDTQYF. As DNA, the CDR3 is TGTGCCAGCAGAAGTCCCTTGGTCGGCACAGATACGCAGTATTTT.